This T cell receptor (beta chain) was identified during a study of beta chain features in type 1 diabetes. The sample holds a few counts of this clone. The entirety of the isolated RNA underwent reverse transcription, so expressed TCRB transcripts were sequenced. Only in-frame clones appear in the TCRdb table, and some are missing; sequencing was by immunoSEQ multiplex PCR. The sample consists of about 220,000 clones, approximately 11% of them appearing once. This sequence was found in a man aged 18-30 years in good health. The sample comprised central memory CD4+ T cells from blood.

CDR3 sequence reads: CSVDKGARETQYF. DNA for the CDR3: TGCAGCGTTGATAAGGGAGCAAGAGAGACCCAGTACTTC. The rearrangement uses TRBV29-1 and TRBJ2-5, with D maybe TRBD2 (5 bases). The V gene lost 3 bases and the J gene lost 4 bases, with 12 bases spanning the gap. The CDR3 runs 13 residues. Germline lookup yields CDR1 SQVTM and CDR2 ANQGSEA. The variable domain in full, completed from reference TRBV29-1 and TRBJ2-5, reads SAVISQKPSRDICQRGTSLTIQCQVDSQVTMMFWYRQQPGQSLTLIATANQGSEATYESGFVIDKFPISRPNLTFSTLTVSNMSPEDSSIYLCSVDKGARETQYFGPGTRLLVL.